A single sample is the source of the 16 T cell receptor beta chains below, sequenced in a study of blood T cells in healthy people across ages. A second PCR of 7 to 11 cycles used a sample-barcoded 5' primer and a J-beta primer mix. Each CDR3 protein gets one entry after TCRdb re-called the 5' RACE reads with MiXCR. The data contain hundreds of thousands of distinct CDR3 sequences, less than 35% of them seen just once; the ten biggest clones take up less than 20%. Sequences were obtained from blood. These receptor sequences come from an elderly woman in good health.

This clonotype was counted ten times or more. The gene calls are TRBV6-5 and TRBJ2-7, with D uncertain. The CDR3 is made up of 14 amino acids. Germline CDR1 reads MNHEY; CDR2 reads SVGAGI. V was shortened by 6 bases and J by 0 bases, with 12 bases between the two germline ends. The CDR3 DNA is TGTGCCAGCAGGGAAGGAGCGTTCTCCTACGAGCAGTACTTC. It specifies CASREGAFSYEQYF.

By its share, this clonotype is medium-sized. The V and J genes are TRBV20-1 and TRBJ2-3; a weak D match, TRBD1 (5 bases). CDR1 is DFQATT, CDR2 SNEGSKA, per germline (reference sequence). The CDR3 is 15 residues long. Trimming cost V 6 bases and J 3 bases, with 19 bases left between them. CDR3 sequence reads: CSAFSGRERTDTQYF. The DNA of the CDR3 is TGCAGTGCCTTCTCGGGCAGGGAACGGACAGATACGCAGTATTTT.

In this sample, this clonotype turned up many times. The V call is TRBV7-2, the J call TRBJ1-2; D remains ambiguous. Germline-derived CDR1 and CDR2 are SGHTA and FQGNSA. V was pared by 5 bases and J by 4 bases, with 8 bases between. This CDR3 spans 12 amino acids. The chain's CDR3 is CASSPGSYGYTF. CDR3 sequence (DNA): TGTGCCAGCAGCCCCGGCTCCTATGGCTACACCTTC.

This clonotype was recorded many times. This chain uses TRBV5-1 with TRBJ2-5; D is unclear. Germline V lookup: CDR1 SGHRS, CDR2 YFSETQ. The CDR3 runs to 14 residues. Between the trimmed V and J ends, which lost 0 bases and 5 bases, there was a span of 11 bases. CDR3 loop: CASSLGTLGETQYF. The CDR3 region has the DNA TGCGCCAGCAGCTTGGGGACCCTGGGGGAGACCCAGTACTTC. The full variable domain, its missing parts supplied by reference TRBV5-1 and TRBJ2-5, is KAGVTQTPRYLIKTRGQQVTLSCSPISGHRSVSWYQQTPGQGLQFLFEYFSETQRNKGNFPGRFSGRQFSNSRSEMNVSTLELGDSALYLCASSLGTLGETQYFGPGTRLLVL.

This clonotype was seen repeatedly, ten times or more. The chain joins TRBV4-3 to TRBJ2-7, with a possible D match to TRBD2 (6 bases). V lost 0 bases, J lost 7 bases, and 13 bases lay in between. This CDR3 has 14 amino acids. Germline CDR1 is LGHNA and CDR2 is YSLEER. CDR3 amino acids: CASSQDTGVGEQYF. CDR3 bases: TGCGCCAGCAGCCAAGACACGGGGGTGGGGGAGCAGTACTTC.

In this sample, this clonotype turned up many times. The V call is TRBV18, the J call TRBJ2-1; 10 bases align to TRBD2. J lost 7 bases, V lost 0 bases, and 3 bases had no gene match. The CDR3 consists of 15 residues. Germline CDR1 KGHSH, CDR2 LQKENI. The CDR3 bases are TGTGCCAGCTCACCACCTGAGCGGGGGGGTAATGAGCAGTTCTTC. This gives the protein CASSPPERGGNEQFF.

This clonotype was detected a few times. Given a much more abundant clone one base away, this may be a read error. The chain is built from TRBV6-1 and TRBJ2-1, with D hard to call. Germline V gene sequence: CDR1 MNHNS, CDR2 SASEGT. Between the trimmed V and J ends, which lost 4 bases and 13 bases, there was a span of 20 bases. This CDR3 comprises 14 residues. For the CDR3, the DNA is TGTGCCAGCAGTGCTGCGAATTCACAAGAGACCCAGTTCTTC. This sequence encodes CASSAANSQETQFF.

This clonotype was picked up many times. The chain carries TRBV5-1 and TRBJ1-1; D is unresolved. Deletions cut 2 bases from V and 1 base from J, with 9 bases between. CDR3 length equals 14 residues. CDR1 SGHRS and CDR2 YFSETQ come from the germline V gene. CDR3 DNA sequence: TGCGCCAGCAGCTTTGGCAGGACGAACACTGAAGCTTTCTTT. Its translation is CASSFGRTNTEAFF.

This clonotype was observed many times. This chain joins TRBV5-5 and TRBJ2-1, with 9 positions matching TRBD1. The germline gives CDR1 SGHKS, CDR2 YYEKEE (reference sequence). V was clipped by 5 bases and J by 5 bases; unmatched bases: 5. This CDR3 has 14 residues. As DNA, the CDR3 is TGTGCCAGCAGGAGGGACAGGGCGAACAATGAGCAGTTCTTC. Translation: CASRRDRANNEQFF.

This clonotype was detected a few times. With a much larger clone just one base away, this may be a read error. J is TRBJ2-7 and V is TRBV20-1; D uncertain. CDR1 and CDR2 from the germline V gene are DFQATT and SNEGSKA (reference sequence). CDR3 length equals 14 residues. V was pared by 3 bases and J by 7 bases, with 19 bases between. The CDR3 region has the DNA TGCAGTGCTAGGTCGCCAGAAATCCGTCCGGAGCAGTACTTC. Protein: CSARSPEIRPEQYF.

Worth noting for this clonotype: A much larger clone lies a single base off, so this may be a read error. The chain has TRBV20-1 and TRBJ1-1; D is undetermined. Between the trimmed V and J ends, which lost 3 bases and 1 base, there was a span of 3 bases. The germline V gene encodes CDR1 DFQATT and CDR2 SNEGSKA (reference sequence). The CDR3 has 11 residues. CDR3 nucleotide sequence: TGCAGTGCTAGGGGGAACACTGAAGCTTTCTTT. Its translation is CSARGNTEAFF.

This clonotype was seen only a few times. This sequence joins TRBV7-9 and TRBJ1-2, with D perhaps TRBD1 (6 bases). This CDR3 spans 14 amino acids. Per the germline V gene, CDR1 is SEHNR and CDR2 is FQNEAQ (reference sequence). Between the trimmed V and J ends, which lost 4 bases and 1 base, there was a span of 10 bases. The CDR3 DNA sequence: TGTGCCAGCAGCTCGTCAGGGGTTAACTATGGCTACACCTTC. This encodes CASSSSGVNYGYTF. Full variable domain (missing parts from reference TRBV7-9 and TRBJ1-2): DTGVSQNPRHKITKRGQNVTFRCDPISEHNRLYWYRQTLGQGPEFLTYFQNEAQLEKSRLLSDRFSAERPKGSFSTLEIQRTEQGDSAMYLCASSSSGVNYGYTFGSGTRLTVV.

The chain is built from TRBV20-1 and TRBJ2-7; 9 positions match TRBD2. The J call may be mistaken, given a closer DNA end match to TRBJ2-5. The CDR3 covers 16 residues. CDR1 is DFQATT and CDR2 is SNEGSKA in the germline V gene (reference sequence). The CDR3, as DNA: TGCAGTGCTAGAGGCCTAGCGGGGTTGCTTATAGAGACCCAGTACTTC. Translating gives CSARGLAGLLIETQYF.

This sequence joins TRBV27 and TRBJ1-5; possible D gene TRBD1, 6 bases. The CDR3 sequence is 12 residues long. V gave up 4 bases and J gave up 9 bases, with 10 bases separating them. Germline values: CDR1 MNHEY, CDR2 SMNVEV (reference sequence). For the CDR3, the DNA is TGTGCCAGCAGTTCAGGGGTTGGGCCCCAGCATTTT. The encoded protein is CASSSGVGPQHF.

This clonotype was recorded many times. The chain uses TRBV5-1 and TRBJ1-6; 7 bases agree with TRBD1. The germline V gene has CDR1 SGHRS and CDR2 YFSETQ. Unmatched junction bases numbered 7, after V lost 4 bases and J lost 6 bases. The CDR3 is 15 residues long. CDR3 loop: CASSIGTATNSPLHF. DNA of the CDR3: TGCGCCAGCAGCATAGGGACAGCCACTAATTCACCCCTCCACTTT.

A word on this clonotype: A much larger clone differs by one base, so this may be a read error. This chain joins TRBV14 and TRBJ2-7; unclear D gene. Germline V gives CDR1 SGHDN, CDR2 FVKESK. V dropped 3 bases and J dropped 12 bases, with 12 bases sitting between them. The CDR3 spans 11 residues. CDR3 sequence (DNA): TGTGCCAGCAGCCATGGGAAGACCCTGTACTTC. Translation: CASSHGKTLYF.